These 25 T cell receptor beta chains were sequenced from one sample in a study of OX40 agonist ivuxolimab in advanced cancers. Data came from immunoSEQ multiplex PCR; TCRdb stores just in-frame clones and leaves some out. This table has approximately 80,000 clones, around 92% appearing once. The sample was CD4+ or CD8+ T cells sorted from blood, taken in a trial of the OX40 agonist ivuxolimab. The receptors were gathered from an adult with an advanced solid tumor such as melanoma, head and neck, liver or kidney cancer.

The genes are TRBV29-1 and TRBJ2-3; weak D call: TRBD1 (6 bases). CDR1 is SQVTM, CDR2 ANQGSEA, per germline. V lost 6 bases to trimming and J lost 0 bases, with 16 bases between them. This CDR3 comprises 15 residues. Here the CDR3 reads CSVGPSGHSTDTQYF. As DNA, the CDR3 is TGCAGCGTGGGGCCTTCGGGACACAGCACAGATACGCAGTATTTT.

This sequence joins TRBV6-6 and TRBJ2-1; the match to TRBD2 covers 8 bases. The CDR3 sequence is 14 residues long. The germline V gene encodes CDR1 MNHNY and CDR2 SVGAGI (reference sequence). J was trimmed by 2 bases and V by 6 bases; bases with no gene match: 3. The CDR3: CASRSGGAYNEQFF. For the CDR3, the DNA is TGTGCCAGCAGGAGCGGGGGCGCCTACAATGAGCAGTTCTTC.

This sequence joins TRBV11-3 and TRBJ2-3, with TRBD2 matching over 10 bases. CDR1 is SGHNT and CDR2 is YENEEA in the germline V gene. This CDR3 region has 18 residues. V dropped 1 base and J dropped 3; count of bases not matched to a gene: 10. The CDR3: CASSLAAQREGITDTQYF. CDR3 DNA sequence: TGTGCCAGCAGCTTAGCAGCCCAGCGGGAGGGAATAACAGATACGCAGTATTTT.

Concerning this clone itself: The germline gene is not matched at one end of the junction; a read error may be the cause. This chain links TRBV7-2 with TRBJ2-1; D is unclear. Germline CDR1 and CDR2: SGHTA and FQGNSA. The CDR3 has 12 residues. CDR3 coding DNA: TGTGCCAGCAGCTTACAAGGAAATGGGCAGTTCTTC. Translation gives CASSLQGNGQFF.

V is TRBV27 and J is TRBJ1-5; TRBD1 aligns across 9 bases. V shed 5 bases and J 2 bases; nucleotides not matched to a gene: 7. In germline, CDR1 is MNHEY, CDR2 SMNVEV (reference sequence). The CDR3 is 16 amino acids. CDR3 nucleotides: TGTGCCAGCAGTCCCAACTACAGGGGGCGCAATCAGCCCCAGCATTTT. Residues: CASSPNYRGRNQPQHF.

The chain is built from TRBV4-1 and TRBJ2-3; D remains unclear. The V end was cut by 0 bases, the J end by 3 bases, with 13 bases between. Germline V gives CDR1 MGHRA, CDR2 YSYEKL. The length of the CDR3 is 16 residues. The CDR3 DNA is TGCGCCAGCAGCCAAGATGGGCAGGCAAAGACAGATACGCAGTATTTT. Translating it yields CASSQDGQAKTDTQYF.

This clone was picked up a small number of times. The rearrangement joins TRBV15 to TRBJ2-5; TRBD2 matches at 7 bases. Germline lookup yields CDR1 LNHNV and CDR2 YYDKDF (reference sequence). The CDR3 runs 15 residues. Trimming took 1 base from V and 2 from J; bases not matched to a gene: 4. The CDR3 DNA reads TGTGCCACCAGCAGAGTGGCTAGCGGTCAAGAGACCCAGTACTTC. The encoded protein is CATSRVASGQETQYF. The full variable domain, its missing parts supplied by reference TRBV15 and TRBJ2-5, is DAMVIQNPRYQVTQFGKPVTLSCSQTLNHNVMYWYQQKSSQAPKLLFHYYDKDFNNEADTPDNFQSRRPNTSFCFLDIRSPGLGDTAMYLCATSRVASGQETQYFGPGTRLLVL.

The chain carries TRBV6-1 and TRBJ2-3; TRBD2 might be the D (5 bases). This CDR3 spans 14 amino acids. Germline V gene sequence: CDR1 MNHNS, CDR2 SASEGT. The V gene lost 7 bases and the J gene lost 6 bases, with 17 bases spanning the gap. The CDR3 here is CASIRTDYMDTQYF. CDR3 coding DNA: TGTGCCAGCATACGAACTGACTATATGGATACGCAGTATTTT.

This chain links TRBV30 with TRBJ2-1; D gene ambiguous. Trimming pared 0 bases from V and 8 bases from J, leaving 11 bases between. The CDR3 extends over 13 amino acids. CDR1 GTSNPN and CDR2 SVGIG come from the germline V gene (reference sequence). CDR3 coding DNA: TGTGCCTGGAGTGTACGGTTCCGGGATGAGCAGTTCTTC. Protein sequence: CAWSVRFRDEQFF.

The chain has TRBV9 and TRBJ2-1; TRBD2 agrees at 16 bases. From germline, CDR1 is SGDLS and CDR2 YYNGEE. The CDR3 loop spans 19 amino acids. V lost 4 bases and J lost 9; bases outside the gene matches: 16. The CDR3, as DNA: TGTGCCAGCAGCTTCGGGACTAGCGGGAGGGCCGGTAGAGACGGTGAGCAGTTCTTC. Amino acids: CASSFGTSGRAGRDGEQFF.

The chain uses TRBV6-1 and TRBJ2-4, with D perhaps TRBD2 (5 bases). Between the trimmed V and J ends, which lost 4 bases and 0 bases, there was a span of 13 bases. Germline loops: CDR1 MNHNS, CDR2 SASEGT. The length of the CDR3 is 16 residues. CDR3 loop: CASSALAILAKNIQYF. The CDR3 nucleotides read TGTGCCAGCAGTGCCCTAGCTATACTAGCCAAAAACATTCAGTACTTC.

The V gene is TRBV29-1, the J gene TRBJ2-3, with TRBD2 matching 11 bases. J gave up 5 bases and V 3 bases, and 1 base lay outside the gene matches. The CDR3 runs to 13 residues. Germline CDR1 reads SQVTM; CDR2 reads ANQGSEA. The CDR3 here is CSVETSGIDTQYF. DNA for the CDR3: TGCAGCGTTGAGACTAGCGGGATAGATACGCAGTATTTT.

V usage is TRBV18 and J usage is TRBJ2-3, with 9 bases aligning to TRBD2. J gave up 5 bases and V 0 bases, and 6 bases lay outside the gene matches. CDR3 length equals 16 residues. Germline V CDR1 and CDR2: KGHSH, LQKENI. The CDR3 region has the DNA TGTGCCAGCTCACCACCGAGCCTAGCGGGAAAAGATACGCAGTATTTT. This sequence encodes CASSPPSLAGKDTQYF.

This chain connects TRBV6-4 to TRBJ2-1; D is perhaps TRBD1 or TRBD2 (6 bases each). The germline gives CDR1 MRHNA, CDR2 SNTAGT. The CDR3 spans 18 residues. V lost 4 bases to trimming and J lost 6 bases, with 25 bases between them. The CDR3 coding sequence is TGTGCCAGCAGTGCCCAAACCCACTACACGGGGGCCGGCAATGAGCAGTTCTTC. This gives the protein CASSAQTHYTGAGNEQFF.

Only one count was recorded for this clone. V usage is TRBV30 and J usage is TRBJ2-7; 9 nucleotides line up with TRBD2. V shed 4 bases and J 9 bases; nucleotides not matched to a gene: 10. The CDR3 has 13 amino acids. Germline CDR1 and CDR2: GTSNPN and SVGIG (reference sequence). CDR3 in amino acids: CAWIPLSGGGQYF. CDR3 DNA sequence: TGTGCCTGGATCCCTCTTAGCGGGGGCGGGCAGTACTTC.

This rearrangement joins TRBV7-9 to TRBJ1-1; tentative D call: TRBD1 (6 bases). The CDR3 spans 15 residues. V shed 1 base and J shed 4 bases, with 13 bases lying between them. Looked up from germline, CDR1 is SEHNR and CDR2 is FQNEAQ (reference sequence). In DNA form, the CDR3 reads TGTGCCAGCAGCTTAGAGGGGTTAGGGGGCACTGAAGCTTTCTTT. Amino acid sequence: CASSLEGLGGTEAFF.

This clone has a handful of counts. The gene calls are TRBV6-6 and TRBJ1-1; unclear D gene. Germline loops: CDR1 MNHNY, CDR2 SVGAGI (reference sequence). The CDR3 contains 12 residues. Trimming took off 6 bases at V and 11 bases at J, with 16 bases between the two ends. This chain's CDR3 is CASSPGGRWAFF. The CDR3 coding sequence is TGTGCCAGCAGCCCCGGTGGGCGTTGGGCTTTCTTT.

The rearrangement uses TRBV7-9 and TRBJ1-2, with unresolved D. There are 15 residues in the CDR3. Germline V CDR1 and CDR2: SEHNR, FQNEAQ (reference sequence). V dropped 5 bases and J dropped 1 base, with 14 bases sitting between them. The DNA for the CDR3 is TGTGCCAGCAGCCCCAGCGGGCGAGTTAACTATGGCTACACCTTC. This encodes CASSPSGRVNYGYTF.

The chain recombines TRBV6-1 with TRBJ1-5, with a possible D match to TRBD1 (6 bases). CDR1 is MNHNS, CDR2 SASEGT, per germline. Trimming took off 5 bases at V and 7 bases at J, with 12 bases between the two ends. The CDR3 consists of 13 residues. In nucleotides, the CDR3 is TGTGCCAGCAGTAGTCAGGGGTCGCAGCCCCAGCATTTT. Its translation is CASSSQGSQPQHF.

The rearrangement links TRBV7-2 to TRBJ2-1; no reliable D call. The CDR3 has 11 amino acids. Between the trimmed V and J ends, which lost 5 bases and 8 bases, there was a span of 7 bases. Germline CDR1 reads SGHTA; CDR2 reads FQGNSA. CDR3 DNA: TGTGCCAGCAGCGTTACGTATGAGCAGTTCTTC. Translating gives CASSVTYEQFF.

The chain recombines TRBV28 with TRBJ2-5; weak D call: TRBD1 (6 bases). Germline values: CDR1 MDHEN, CDR2 SYDVKM. The CDR3 is made up of 13 amino acids. The ends were cut back, 6 bases at V and 3 bases at J, with 11 bases in the middle. CDR3 coding DNA: TGTGCCAGCAGCTGGACAGTCGAAGAGACCCAGTACTTC. Translation gives CASSWTVEETQYF.

The chain's CDR3 is CAWSGGNNQPQHF. CDR3 bases: TGTGCCTGGAGTGGGGGGAACAATCAGCCCCAGCATTTT. The chain links TRBV30 to TRBJ1-5; D might be TRBD1 (5 bases). Germline V lookup: CDR1 GTSNPN, CDR2 SVGIG (reference sequence). V was shortened by 1 base and J by 3 bases, with 7 bases between the two germline ends. The CDR3 sequence is 13 residues long.

The chain has TRBV19 and TRBJ1-3; the D gene is possibly TRBD1 (6 bases). V was cut by 10 bases and J by 8 bases, with 24 bases left in between. Germline V gene lookup returns CDR1 LNHDA and CDR2 SQIVND (reference sequence). CDR3 length equals 15 residues. The CDR3 nucleotides are TGTGCCACCAAGGACAGTACCTTCCTGGGGGACACCATATATTTT. It is translated as CATKDSTFLGDTIYF.

The chain uses TRBV2 and TRBJ2-7; perhaps TRBD1 as D (6 bases). Germline V CDR1 and CDR2: SNHLY, FYNNEI. V dropped 6 bases and J dropped 0 bases, with 12 bases sitting between them. The CDR3 covers 14 residues. The DNA of the CDR3 is TGTGCCAGCAGATGGGCAGGGGTCTCCTACGAGCAGTACTTC. Its protein product is CASRWAGVSYEQYF.

This clone has only one observation. The chain is built from TRBV6-1 and TRBJ2-5; D call uncertain. The CDR3 runs 15 residues. Germline V gene lookup returns CDR1 MNHNS and CDR2 SASEGT. V lost 2 bases and J 3 bases, leaving 13 bases between the germline ends. For the CDR3, the DNA is TGTGCCAGCAGTGAAAGTTGGTTAAGTAAAGAGACCCAGTACTTC. Residues: CASSESWLSKETQYF.